One sample yielded the 21 T cell receptor beta chains listed below, sequenced in a study of T cells in Graves' hyperthyroidism and ophthalmopathy (dated by TCRdb to the late 2010s). Receptor amplification or capture employed multiplex PCR. The run used an Illumina HiSeq 2000. The TCR beta CDR3 regions were amplified from RNA transcripts. For the first round of RT-PCR on the TCR CDR3, the HTBI primer set was used together with the Qiagen OneStep RT-PCR kit. TCRdb trimmed the raw reads at Q25, called clones with MiXCR and kept productive beta chains. Each record represents a unique CDR3 protein, reported with the most common genes and DNA among its rows. This sample lists some 210,000 distinct CDR3 sequences; 17% were detected once. Jointly, the top ten make up 50% of the sample. Sequencing was carried out using blood. These receptors all stem from a man aged 45 to 65 with Graves' hyperthyroidism.

This clonotype was detected many times. The chain is built from TRBV7-9 and TRBJ2-1; D perhaps matches TRBD1 (6 bases). The ends were cut back, 4 bases at V and 0 bases at J, with 16 bases in the middle. Germline-derived CDR1 and CDR2 are SEHNR and FQNEAQ (reference sequence). CDR3 length: 17 amino acids. The CDR3 region is CASSYSLRGSSYNEQFF. Written as DNA, the CDR3 is TGTGCCAGCAGCTATAGCCTCAGGGGAAGCTCCTACAATGAGCAGTTCTTC.

V and J are TRBV20-1 and TRBJ1-1; no firm D call. Trimming pared 0 bases from V and 7 bases from J, leaving 9 bases between. This CDR3 spans 12 amino acids. Germline CDR1 is DFQATT and CDR2 is SNEGSKA (reference sequence). CDR3 amino acids: CSARDRGSEAFF. DNA for the CDR3: TGCAGTGCTAGAGATCGGGGAAGTGAAGCTTTCTTT.

This clonotype has a handful of counts. This sequence joins TRBV7-3 and TRBJ2-5, with TRBD2 matching 7 bases. The germline V gene has CDR1 SGHTA and CDR2 FQGTGA. CDR3 length: 13 amino acids. V lost 5 bases to trimming and J lost 5 bases; unmatched junction nucleotides: 5. The CDR3 DNA follows: TGTGCCAGCAGCCAAGCGGGATCGGAGACCCAGTACTTC. Translation: CASSQAGSETQYF.

This clonotype was seen repeatedly, ten times or more. J is TRBJ2-7 and V is TRBV10-3, with a weak D call TRBD2 (6 bases). Germline V CDR1 and CDR2: ENHRY, SYGVKD. The CDR3 covers 16 residues. Deletions cut 0 bases from V and 2 bases from J, with 14 bases between. Here the CDR3 reads CAISESVGGQAYEQYF. The CDR3 nucleotides read TGTGCCATCAGTGAGTCGGTGGGAGGACAAGCCTACGAGCAGTACTTC.

This clonotype has at least ten counts. The CDR3 here is CAVSGTSGTSGPENFSYEQYF. The DNA for the CDR3 is TGTGCCGTATCCGGGACAAGCGGGACTAGCGGGCCCGAGAACTTCTCCTACGAGCAGTACTTC. V is TRBV10-3 and J is TRBJ2-7, with 12 bases fitting TRBD2. Trimming removed 11 bases from V and 0 bases from J; junction bases left unmatched: 26. This CDR3 region has 21 residues. Germline V gives CDR1 ENHRY, CDR2 SYGVKD.

J is TRBJ1-4 and V is TRBV3-1; tentatively, D is TRBD1 (5 bases). The V and J ends lost 4 bases and 10 bases respectively, with 10 bases between them. Germline-derived CDR1 and CDR2 are LGHDT and YNNKEL (reference sequence). This CDR3 has 12 amino acids. CDR3 sequence reads: CASSRTGGKLFF. As DNA, the CDR3 is TGTGCCAGCAGCCGAACCGGGGGAAAACTGTTTTTT. Full variable domain (remainder filled in from reference TRBV3-1 and TRBJ1-4): DTAVSQTPKYLVTQMGNDKSIKCEQNLGHDTMYWYKQDSKKFLKIMFSYNNKELIINETVPNRFSPKSPDKAHLNLHINSLELGDSAVYFCASSRTGGKLFFGSGTQLSVL.

This clonotype was seen a few times. The rearrangement joins TRBV20-1 to TRBJ2-7; 10 nucleotides line up with TRBD1. Per the germline V gene, CDR1 is DFQATT and CDR2 is SNEGSKA (reference sequence). V lost 5 bases, J lost 6 bases, and 4 bases stayed unmatched. CDR3 length equals 12 residues. CDR3 sequence reads: CSAGRQGAEQYF. The CDR3 DNA sequence: TGCAGTGCTGGGAGACAGGGGGCCGAGCAGTACTTC.

This clonotype occurred many times. The chain links TRBV18 to TRBJ2-5, with TRBD2 matching 10 bases. There are 15 residues in the CDR3. With V trimmed by 5 bases and J by 2 bases, 5 bases remained unmatched. Germline CDR1 reads KGHSH; CDR2 reads LQKENI. DNA of the CDR3: TGTGCCAGCTCAGGAGGACTAGCGGCACAAGAGACCCAGTACTTC. Encoded protein: CASSGGLAAQETQYF.

V and J are TRBV20-1 and TRBJ1-1; unclear D gene. V lost 5 bases to trimming and J lost 7 bases, with 14 bases between them. The CDR3 is 12 amino acids. Germline lookup yields CDR1 DFQATT and CDR2 SNEGSKA (reference sequence). The CDR3 loop is CSAGGSNREAFF. The CDR3 DNA reads as TGCAGTGCTGGAGGGTCCAACCGTGAAGCTTTCTTT.

This clonotype was recorded a few times. The chain employs TRBV7-2 and TRBJ2-2; 8 bases are shared with TRBD1. Looked up from germline, CDR1 is SGHTA and CDR2 is FQGNSA. This CDR3 spans 15 amino acids. J lost 5 bases, V lost 3 bases, and 5 bases had no gene match. The CDR3 spells CASSFQGAPTGELFF. Here the CDR3 DNA reads TGTGCCAGCAGCTTCCAGGGGGCGCCAACCGGGGAGCTGTTTTTT.

This clonotype showed up just a few times. The rearrangement links TRBV6-2 or TRBV6-3 to TRBJ1-5; TRBD1 matches 12 bases. Germline V gives CDR1 MNHEY, CDR2 SVGEGT. V shed 8 bases and J 3 bases; nucleotides not matched to a gene: 8. This CDR3 region has 16 residues. This CDR3 is CASGRGGQGANQPQHF. The CDR3 DNA sequence: TGTGCCAGCGGTCGAGGGGGACAGGGGGCCAATCAGCCCCAGCATTTT.

This clonotype turned up a few times. This chain joins TRBV6-2 or TRBV6-3 and TRBJ1-6, with D possibly TRBD1 on 6 matching bases. Trimming left V 5 bases short and J 7 bases short, with 12 bases between. The length of the CDR3 is 14 residues. Germline CDR1 and CDR2: MNHEY and SVGEGT. This chain's CDR3 is CASSKGQENSPLHF. The CDR3 nucleotides are TGTGCCAGCAGTAAGGGACAAGAAAATTCACCCCTCCACTTT.

There are many counts of this clonotype. The V gene is TRBV27, the J gene TRBJ2-6, with a tentative D call TRBD2 (6 bases). Trimming took off 2 bases at V and 4 bases at J, with 9 bases between the two ends. This CDR3 comprises 15 residues. Germline values: CDR1 MNHEY, CDR2 SMNVEV (reference sequence). DNA for the CDR3: TGTGCCAGCAGTTTAGGAGGGGACGGGGCCAACGTCCTGACTTTC. Translating it yields CASSLGGDGANVLTF. Full variable domain (missing parts from reference TRBV27 and TRBJ2-6): EAQVTQNPRYLITVTGKKLTVTCSQNMNHEYMSWYRQDPGLGLRQIYYSMNVEVTDKGDVPEGYKVSRKEKRNFPLILESPSPNQTSLYFCASSLGGDGANVLTFGAGSRLTVL.

This clonotype showed up many times. The CDR3 DNA is TGCAGTGCTAGGACAGGGGGAGAAAAACTGTTTTTT. Protein product: CSARTGGEKLFF. This chain links TRBV20-1 with TRBJ1-4, with 9 bases fitting TRBD1. Germline trimming cut 3 bases from V and 8 bases from J; bases unmatched to any gene: 1. CDR1 is DFQATT, CDR2 SNEGSKA, per germline (reference sequence). The CDR3 extends over 12 amino acids.

CDR3: CASSPRLAALTTGELFF. CDR3 sequence (DNA): TGTGCCAGCAGTCCCCGGCTAGCGGCCCTGACGACCGGGGAGCTGTTTTTT. The chain recombines TRBV12-3 or TRBV12-4 with TRBJ2-2, with 7 bases identical to TRBD2. CDR3 size: 17 residues. J gave up 5 bases and V 5 bases, and 14 bases lay outside the gene matches.

Here the CDR3 reads CAWAIQGTSGAVENEQFF. In DNA form, the CDR3 reads TGTGCCTGGGCCATTCAGGGGACTAGCGGGGCGGTGGAAAATGAGCAGTTCTTC. This chain connects TRBV30 to TRBJ2-1; the match to TRBD2 covers 13 bases. The CDR3 is made up of 18 amino acids. V lost 5 bases and J lost 7; bases outside the gene matches: 17. CDR1 is GTSNPN, CDR2 SVGIG, per germline (reference sequence).

This clonotype has at least ten counts. CDR3: CASSLRENVRGFAYEQYF. The CDR3 region has the DNA TGTGCCAGCAGTTTGCGCGAAAACGTGCGGGGTTTCGCCTACGAGCAGTACTTC. The chain has TRBV28 and TRBJ2-7, with D perhaps matching TRBD2 (6 bases). This CDR3 spans 18 amino acids. Germline assignment: CDR1 MDHEN and CDR2 SYDVKM. V shed 3 bases and J shed 2 bases, with 23 bases lying between them.

This clonotype was observed many times. V is TRBV29-1 and J is TRBJ2-1; the match to TRBD2 covers 15 bases. The germline CDR1 and CDR2 sequences are SQVTM and ANQGSEA. There are 14 residues in the CDR3. J lost 13 bases, V lost 1 base, and 5 bases had no gene match. CDR3 protein: CSVEGTSGRVGQFF. The DNA of the CDR3 is TGCAGCGTTGAAGGGACTAGCGGGAGGGTAGGCCAGTTCTTC.

As for this clonotype: A much larger clonotype is one base distant, so this may be a read error. V and J are TRBV10-1 and TRBJ2-2, with TRBD2 as a possible D gene (5 bases). The V and J ends lost 6 bases and 3 bases respectively, with 11 bases between them. This CDR3 has 14 amino acids. The V gene's germline CDR1 is WNHNN and CDR2 SYGVQD (reference sequence). CDR3 nucleotide sequence: TGCGCCAGCAGGGAGGATAGCGACACCGGGGAGCTGTTTTTT. It codes for CASREDSDTGELFF.

This clonotype was detected many times. The chain couples TRBV24-1 to TRBJ2-2, with 11 positions matching TRBD1. The germline V gene has CDR1 KGHDR and CDR2 SFDVKD. The junction had 5 bases not matched to a gene; V was cut back by 2 bases and J by 4 bases. The CDR3 has 17 amino acids. The CDR3 here is CATSDSGQGAFTGELFF. The DNA of the CDR3 is TGTGCCACCAGTGATTCCGGACAGGGGGCTTTCACCGGGGAGCTGTTTTTT.

The rearrangement uses TRBV6-1 and TRBJ1-6; D might be TRBD1 (6 bases). CDR3 length: 14 residues. V gave up 5 bases and J gave up 9 bases, with 14 bases separating them. Germline CDR1 reads MNHNS; CDR2 reads SASEGT. CDR3 nucleotides: TGTGCCAGCAGTCCTACAGGGAACATTTCACCCCTCCACTTT. This translates into CASSPTGNISPLHF.